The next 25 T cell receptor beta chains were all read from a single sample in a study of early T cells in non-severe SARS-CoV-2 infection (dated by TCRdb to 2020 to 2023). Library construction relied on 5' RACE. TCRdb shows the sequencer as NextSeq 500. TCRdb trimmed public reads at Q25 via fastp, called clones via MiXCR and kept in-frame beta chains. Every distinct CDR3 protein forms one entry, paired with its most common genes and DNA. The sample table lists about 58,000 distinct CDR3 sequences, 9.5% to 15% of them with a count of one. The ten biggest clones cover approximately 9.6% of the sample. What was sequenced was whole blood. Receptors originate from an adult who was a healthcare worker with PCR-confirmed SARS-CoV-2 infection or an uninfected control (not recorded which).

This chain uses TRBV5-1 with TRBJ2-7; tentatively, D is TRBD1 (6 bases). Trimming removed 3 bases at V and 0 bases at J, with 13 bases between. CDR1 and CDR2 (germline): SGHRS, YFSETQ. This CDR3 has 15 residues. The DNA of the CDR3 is TGCGCCAGCAGCTCAGGGGATTGGACCTCCTACGAGCAGTACTTC. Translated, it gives CASSSGDWTSYEQYF.

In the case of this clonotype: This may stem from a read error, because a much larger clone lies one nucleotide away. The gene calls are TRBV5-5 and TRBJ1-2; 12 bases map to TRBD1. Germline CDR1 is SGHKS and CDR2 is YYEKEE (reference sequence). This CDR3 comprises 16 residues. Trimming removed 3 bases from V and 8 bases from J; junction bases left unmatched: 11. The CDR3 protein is CASSSNRDRGHEGYTF. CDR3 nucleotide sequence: TGTGCCAGCAGCTCTAACCGGGACAGGGGGCACGAAGGCTACACCTTC.

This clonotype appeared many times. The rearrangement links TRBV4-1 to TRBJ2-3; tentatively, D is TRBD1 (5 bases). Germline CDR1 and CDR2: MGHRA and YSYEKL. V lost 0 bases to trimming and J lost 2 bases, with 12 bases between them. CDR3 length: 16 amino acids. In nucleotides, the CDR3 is TGCGCCAGCAGCCAAGATACAGGCCACACCACAGATACGCAGTATTTT. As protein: CASSQDTGHTTDTQYF.

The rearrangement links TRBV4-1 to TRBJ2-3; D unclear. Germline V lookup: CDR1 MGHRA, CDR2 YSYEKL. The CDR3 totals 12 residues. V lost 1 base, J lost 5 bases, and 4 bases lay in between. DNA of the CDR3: TGCGCCAGCAGCCAAGGTGGAGATACGCAGTATTTT. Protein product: CASSQGGDTQYF.

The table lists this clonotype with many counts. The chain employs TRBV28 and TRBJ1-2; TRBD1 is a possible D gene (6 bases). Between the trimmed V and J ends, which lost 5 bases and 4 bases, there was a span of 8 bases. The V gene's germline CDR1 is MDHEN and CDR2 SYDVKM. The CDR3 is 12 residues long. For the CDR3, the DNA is TGTGCCAGCAGTCGGGACATCTATGGCTACACCTTC. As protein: CASSRDIYGYTF.

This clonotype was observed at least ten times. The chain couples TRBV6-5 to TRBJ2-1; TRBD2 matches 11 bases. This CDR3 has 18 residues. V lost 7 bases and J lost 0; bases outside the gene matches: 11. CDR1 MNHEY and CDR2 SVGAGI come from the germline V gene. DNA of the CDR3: TGTGCCAGCAATAAGTGGGCTAGCGGGGGGAACTCCTACAATGAGCAGTTCTTC. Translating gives CASNKWASGGNSYNEQFF.

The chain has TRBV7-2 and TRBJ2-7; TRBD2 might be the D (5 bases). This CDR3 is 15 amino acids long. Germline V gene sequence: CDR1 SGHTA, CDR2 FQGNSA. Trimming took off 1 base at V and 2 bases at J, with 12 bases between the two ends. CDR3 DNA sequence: TGTGCCAGCAGCTTAGAGGCTAGCCGAACCTACGAGCAGTACTTC. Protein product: CASSLEASRTYEQYF.

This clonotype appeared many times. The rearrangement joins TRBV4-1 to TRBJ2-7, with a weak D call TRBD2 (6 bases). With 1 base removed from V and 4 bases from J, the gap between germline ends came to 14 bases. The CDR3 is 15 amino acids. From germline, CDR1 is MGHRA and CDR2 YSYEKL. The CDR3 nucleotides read TGCGCCAGCAGCCAAGCGGCGGGGCAAACATACGAGCAGTACTTC. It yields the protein CASSQAAGQTYEQYF.

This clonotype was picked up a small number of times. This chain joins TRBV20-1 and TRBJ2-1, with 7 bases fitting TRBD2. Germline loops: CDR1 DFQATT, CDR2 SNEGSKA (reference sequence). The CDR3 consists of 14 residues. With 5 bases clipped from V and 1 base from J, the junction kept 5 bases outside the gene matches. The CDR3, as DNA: TGCAGTGCTCCCCCGGGGGGATCCTACAATGAGCAGTTCTTC. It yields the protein CSAPPGGSYNEQFF.

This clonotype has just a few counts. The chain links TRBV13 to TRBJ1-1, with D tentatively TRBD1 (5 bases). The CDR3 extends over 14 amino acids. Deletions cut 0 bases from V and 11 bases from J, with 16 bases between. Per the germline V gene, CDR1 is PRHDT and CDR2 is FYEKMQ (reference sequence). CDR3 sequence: CASSLGSGIRRAFF. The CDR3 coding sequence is TGTGCCAGCAGCTTAGGCTCAGGGATCCGTAGGGCTTTCTTT.

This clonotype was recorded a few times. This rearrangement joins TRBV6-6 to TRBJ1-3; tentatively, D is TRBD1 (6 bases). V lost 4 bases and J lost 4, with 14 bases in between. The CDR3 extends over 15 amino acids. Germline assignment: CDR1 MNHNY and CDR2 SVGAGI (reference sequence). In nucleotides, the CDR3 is TGTGCCAGCAGTTCCTCGGGGGCGCGGGGAAACACCATATATTTT. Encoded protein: CASSSSGARGNTIYF.

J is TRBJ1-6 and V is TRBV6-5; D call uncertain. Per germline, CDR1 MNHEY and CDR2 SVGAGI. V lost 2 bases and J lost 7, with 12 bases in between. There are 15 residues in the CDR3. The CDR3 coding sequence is TGTGCCAGCAGTTACCTCGGAAGAGGAAATTCACCCCTCCACTTT. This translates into CASSYLGRGNSPLHF.

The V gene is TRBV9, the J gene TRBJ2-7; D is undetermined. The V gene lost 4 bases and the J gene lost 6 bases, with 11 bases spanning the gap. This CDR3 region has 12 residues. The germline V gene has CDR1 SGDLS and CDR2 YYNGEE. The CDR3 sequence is CASSRTSAEQYF. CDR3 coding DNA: TGTGCCAGCAGCCGTACTTCAGCCGAGCAGTACTTC.

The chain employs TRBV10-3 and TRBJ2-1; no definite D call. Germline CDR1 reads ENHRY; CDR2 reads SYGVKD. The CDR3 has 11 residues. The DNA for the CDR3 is TGTGTCGATCCCCGGGTTGCTGAGCAGTTCTTC. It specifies CVDPRVAEQFF.

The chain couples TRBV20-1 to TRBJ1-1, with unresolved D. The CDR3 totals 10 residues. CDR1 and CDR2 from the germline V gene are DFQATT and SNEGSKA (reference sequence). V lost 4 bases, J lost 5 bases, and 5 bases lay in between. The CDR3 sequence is CSAIRTEAFF. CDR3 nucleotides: TGCAGTGCTATAAGGACTGAAGCTTTCTTT.

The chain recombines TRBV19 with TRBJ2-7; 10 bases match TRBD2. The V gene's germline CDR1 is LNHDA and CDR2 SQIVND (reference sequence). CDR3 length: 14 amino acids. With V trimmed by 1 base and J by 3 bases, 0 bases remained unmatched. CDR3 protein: CASSIGTSGYEQYF. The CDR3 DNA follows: TGTGCCAGTAGTATAGGGACTAGCGGCTACGAGCAGTACTTC. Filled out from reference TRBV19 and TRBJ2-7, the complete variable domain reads DGGITQSPKYLFRKEGQNVTLSCEQNLNHDAMYWYRQDPGQGLRLIYYSQIVNDFQKGDIAEGYSVSREKKESFPLTVTSAQKNPTAFYLCASSIGTSGYEQYFGPGTRLTVT.

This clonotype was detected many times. Written as DNA, the CDR3 is TGTGCCAGCTCACCCAATTTGTGGAACACTGAAGCTTTCTTT. Its protein product is CASSPNLWNTEAFF. The genes are TRBV18 and TRBJ1-1; D is undetermined. The CDR3 loop spans 14 amino acids. Germline CDR1 is KGHSH and CDR2 is LQKENI. Trimming shortened V by 3 bases and J by 1 base, and 9 bases separated the two germline ends.

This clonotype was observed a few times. As DNA, the CDR3 is TGCGCCAGCAGCCAAGCCCTGGCGGGAACCTACGAGCAGTACTTC. Its protein product is CASSQALAGTYEQYF. The V and J genes are TRBV4-3 and TRBJ2-7; D might be TRBD2 (6 bases). Trimming shortened V by 1 base and J by 2 bases, and 12 bases separated the two germline ends. The CDR3 is made up of 15 amino acids. The germline gives CDR1 LGHNA, CDR2 YSLEER.

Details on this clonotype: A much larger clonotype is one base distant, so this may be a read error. Here the CDR3 reads CASSQDRGISALHF. The DNA of the CDR3 is TGTGCCAGCAGCCAAGACAGGGGAATTTCAGCCCTCCACTTT. The genes are TRBV3-1 and TRBJ1-6; the D gene is possibly TRBD1 (6 bases). The germline gives CDR1 LGHDT, CDR2 YNNKEL (reference sequence). This CDR3 has 14 amino acids.

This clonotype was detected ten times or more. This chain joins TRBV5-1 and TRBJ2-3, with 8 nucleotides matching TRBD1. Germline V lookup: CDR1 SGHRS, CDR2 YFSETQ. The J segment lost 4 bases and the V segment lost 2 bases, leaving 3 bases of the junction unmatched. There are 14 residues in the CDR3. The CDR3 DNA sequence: TGCGCCAGCAGCTTAAACAGGGGGGCAGATACGCAGTATTTT. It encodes CASSLNRGADTQYF.

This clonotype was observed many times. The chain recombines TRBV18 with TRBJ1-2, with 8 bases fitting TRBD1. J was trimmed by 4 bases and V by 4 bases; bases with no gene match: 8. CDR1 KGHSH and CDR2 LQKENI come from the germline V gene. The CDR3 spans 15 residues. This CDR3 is CASSLSTGETYGYTF. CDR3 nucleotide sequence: TGTGCCAGCTCACTTTCGACAGGGGAGACCTATGGCTACACCTTC. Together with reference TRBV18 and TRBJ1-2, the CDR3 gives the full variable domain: NAGVMQNPRHLVRRRGQEARLRCSPMKGHSHVYWYRQLPEEGLKFMVYLQKENIIDESGMPKERFSAEFPKEGPSILRIQQVVRGDSAAYFCASSLSTGETYGYTFGSGTRLTVV.

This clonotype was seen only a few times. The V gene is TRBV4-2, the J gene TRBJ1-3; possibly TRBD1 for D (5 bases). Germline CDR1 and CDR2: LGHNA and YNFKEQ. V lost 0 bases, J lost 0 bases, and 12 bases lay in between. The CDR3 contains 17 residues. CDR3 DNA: TGTGCCAGCAGCCAAGATGGGACGGGTTTCTCTGGAAACACCATATATTTT. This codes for CASSQDGTGFSGNTIYF.

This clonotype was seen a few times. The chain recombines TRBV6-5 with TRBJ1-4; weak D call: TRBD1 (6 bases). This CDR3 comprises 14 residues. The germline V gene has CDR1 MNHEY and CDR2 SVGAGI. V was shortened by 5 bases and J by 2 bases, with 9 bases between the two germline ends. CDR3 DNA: TGTGCCAGCAGTAGGACAGCTACTAATGAAAAACTGTTTTTT. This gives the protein CASSRTATNEKLFF.

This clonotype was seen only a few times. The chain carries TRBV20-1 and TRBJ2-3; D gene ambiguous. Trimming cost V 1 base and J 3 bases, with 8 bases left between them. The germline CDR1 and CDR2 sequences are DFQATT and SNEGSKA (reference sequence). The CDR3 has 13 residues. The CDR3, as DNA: TGCAGTGCTAGAGCCATTGGGACAGATACGCAGTATTTT. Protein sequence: CSARAIGTDTQYF.

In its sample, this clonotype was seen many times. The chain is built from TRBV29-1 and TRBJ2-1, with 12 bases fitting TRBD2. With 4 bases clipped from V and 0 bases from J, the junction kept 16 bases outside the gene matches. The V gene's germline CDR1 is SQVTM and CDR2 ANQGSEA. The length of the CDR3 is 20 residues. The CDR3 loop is CSVVGILLAGGESSYNEQFF. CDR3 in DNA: TGCAGCGTTGTAGGGATTCTACTAGCGGGGGGAGAAAGCTCCTACAATGAGCAGTTCTTC.